The present entry profiles one T cell receptor beta chain with its context. The sample belongs to a study of T cells of healthy individuals. TCRdb re-derived calls from the 5' RACE reads in MiXCR, one entry per CDR3 protein. The sample includes around 63,000 distinct CDR3 sequences, 15% to 20% of them seen just once. Germline CDR1 SGHKS, CDR2 YYEKEE (reference sequence). V was clipped by 4 bases and J by 2 bases, with 10 bases between them. The length of the CDR3 is 13 residues. This receptor was identified in a human donor in good health. The J gene is TRBJ2-7, the V gene TRBV5-5; TRBD1 might be the D (6 bases). CDR3 bases: TGTGCCAGCAGCCCTCGGGACACCTACGAGCAGTACTTC. As protein: CASSPRDTYEQYF.